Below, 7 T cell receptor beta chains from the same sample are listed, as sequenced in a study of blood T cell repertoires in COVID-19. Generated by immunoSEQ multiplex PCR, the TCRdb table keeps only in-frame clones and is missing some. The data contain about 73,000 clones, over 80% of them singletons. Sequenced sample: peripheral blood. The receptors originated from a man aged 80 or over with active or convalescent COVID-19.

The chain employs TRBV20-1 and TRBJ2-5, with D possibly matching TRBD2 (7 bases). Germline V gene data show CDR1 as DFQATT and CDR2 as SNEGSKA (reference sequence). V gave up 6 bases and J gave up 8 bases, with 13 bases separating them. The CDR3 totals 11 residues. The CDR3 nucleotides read TGCAGTGCAGATACGGGGGGCACCCAGTACTTC. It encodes CSADTGGTQYF.

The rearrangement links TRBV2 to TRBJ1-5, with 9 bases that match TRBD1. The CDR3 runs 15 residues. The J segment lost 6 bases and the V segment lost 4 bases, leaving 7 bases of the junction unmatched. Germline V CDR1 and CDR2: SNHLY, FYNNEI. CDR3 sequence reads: CASSGQGQGGQPQHF. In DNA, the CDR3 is TGTGCCAGCAGTGGGCAGGGACAGGGTGGTCAGCCCCAGCATTTT.

Here the CDR3 DNA reads TGCGCCAGCAGCACCTCCGGGACAGCGACAGATACGCAGTATTTT. Residues: CASSTSGTATDTQYF. This rearrangement joins TRBV5-1 to TRBJ2-3; 7 nucleotides line up with TRBD1. The CDR3 covers 15 residues. V lost 4 bases and J lost 3; bases outside the gene matches: 8. Germline V gene data show CDR1 as SGHRS and CDR2 as YFSETQ.

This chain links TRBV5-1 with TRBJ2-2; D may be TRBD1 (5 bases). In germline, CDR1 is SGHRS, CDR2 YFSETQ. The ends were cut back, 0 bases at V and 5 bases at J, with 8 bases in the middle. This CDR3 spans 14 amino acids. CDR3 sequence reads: CASSLGQTTGELFF. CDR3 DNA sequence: TGCGCCAGCAGCTTGGGACAGACTACCGGGGAGCTGTTTTTT.

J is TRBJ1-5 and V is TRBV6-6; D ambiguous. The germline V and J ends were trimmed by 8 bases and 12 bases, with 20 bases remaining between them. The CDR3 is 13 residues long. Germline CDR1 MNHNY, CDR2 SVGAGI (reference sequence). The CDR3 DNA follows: TGTGCCAGCGGTCACATAGCAATCAGTTACCAGCATTTT. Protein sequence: CASGHIAISYQHF.

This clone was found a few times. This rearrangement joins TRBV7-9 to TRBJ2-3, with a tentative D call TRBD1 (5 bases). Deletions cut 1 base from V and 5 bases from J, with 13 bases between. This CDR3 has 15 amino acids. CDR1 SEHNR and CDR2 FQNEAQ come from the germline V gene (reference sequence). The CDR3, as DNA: TGTGCCAGCAGCTTAGTCCAGGGTTTAGGAGATACGCAGTATTTT. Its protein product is CASSLVQGLGDTQYF.

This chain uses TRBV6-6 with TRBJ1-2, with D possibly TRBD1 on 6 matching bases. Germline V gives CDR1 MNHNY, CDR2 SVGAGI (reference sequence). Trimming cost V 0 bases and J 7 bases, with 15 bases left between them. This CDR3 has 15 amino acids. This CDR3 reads CASSYSSTGPFGYTF. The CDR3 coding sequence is TGTGCCAGCAGTTACTCGTCTACAGGGCCCTTTGGCTACACCTTC.